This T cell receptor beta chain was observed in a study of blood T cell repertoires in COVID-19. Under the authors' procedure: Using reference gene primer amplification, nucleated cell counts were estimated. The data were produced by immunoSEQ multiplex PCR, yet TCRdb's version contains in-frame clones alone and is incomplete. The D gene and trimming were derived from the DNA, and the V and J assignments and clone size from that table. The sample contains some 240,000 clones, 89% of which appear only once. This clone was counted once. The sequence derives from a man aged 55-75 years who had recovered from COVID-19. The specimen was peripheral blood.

DNA for the CDR3: TGTGCCAGCAGTTCCACGGGGGATACGCAGTATTTT. Its translation is CASSSTGDTQYF. V gene TRBV28 combines with J gene TRBJ2-3; possible D gene TRBD2, 5 bases. CDR3 length: 12 residues. CDR1 is MDHEN and CDR2 is SYDVKM in the germline V gene. V lost 4 bases to trimming and J lost 6 bases, with 8 bases between them. Full variable domain (outside the CDR3, taken from reference TRBV28 and TRBJ2-3): DVKVTQSSRYLVKRTGEKVFLECVQDMDHENMFWYRQDPGLGLRLIYFSYDVKMKEKGDIPEGYSVSREKKERFSLILESASTNQTSMYLCASSSTGDTQYFGPGTRLTVL.